This T cell receptor beta chain was profiled in a study of OX40 agonist ivuxolimab in advanced cancers. Using immunoSEQ multiplex PCR, the repertoire was profiled, and TCRdb retains in-frame clones only, with some absent. This sample has tens of thousands of clones, with around 90% found just once. This clone was recorded only once. Its matching antigen is unknown. General observations from the study: Patients who responded partially at 0.1-3.0 mg/kg showed clonal expansion ranking among the lowest.

The source material was CD4+ or CD8+ T cells sorted from blood, sampled in a trial of the OX40 agonist ivuxolimab. This receptor was taken from an adult with an advanced solid tumor such as melanoma, head and neck, liver or kidney cancer.

This chain's CDR3 is CASGGWGGETQYF. The DNA of the CDR3 is TGTGCCAGCGGGGGTTGGGGGGGCGAGACCCAGTACTTC. The V call is TRBV6-1, the J call TRBJ2-5; D is perhaps TRBD2 (7 bases). The V end was cut by 8 bases, the J end by 5 bases, with 15 bases between. The CDR3 has 13 amino acids. Germline CDR1 reads MNHNS; CDR2 reads SASEGT.